The clone carrying this T cell receptor beta chain has a handful of counts. Its specificity is not known. 5'RACE with constant-segment primers yielded barcoded, UMI-tagged TCR alpha and TCR beta cDNA libraries. MiXCR, run by TCRdb on the 5' RACE reads, gives a single entry per CDR3 protein. The sample holds 170,000 or so distinct CDR3 sequences; around a fifth are singletons and the top ten take 20% to 25%. The data derive from a study of T-cell memory formation after mild COVID-19. Study conclusions and caveats: Balance between CD4 and CD8 was seen in clones contracting day 15 to 85, and a CD4+ lean was seen in later expanders. Largely, contracting CD4+ clones fell within CM and EM, and contracting CD8+ clones within EMRA.

This TCR came from an adult woman who had mild COVID-19 (a few samples of this study predate the infection). Cell type and time point are not known. The sequenced material came from PBMCs or a T cell subset sorted from them (not recorded which).

CDR3 residues: CASSGRPSYNEQFF. DNA of the CDR3: TGTGCCAGCAGTGGACGGCCCTCCTACAATGAGCAGTTCTTC. V gene TRBV12-3 or TRBV12-4 combines with J gene TRBJ2-1; no firm D call. The CDR3 consists of 14 residues. Trimming took 5 bases from V and 0 from J, leaving 8 bases between them.